This is a list of T cell receptor beta chains from one sample in a study of T cells in Graves' hyperthyroidism and ophthalmopathy. TCRdb independently ran MiXCR on the multiplex PCR reads; one entry per CDR3 protein. The profile shows around 300,000 distinct CDR3 sequences, roughly 13% of them singletons. Sequencing was performed on blood. Every receptor here comes from a woman in her thirties or forties with Graves' ophthalmopathy. Both conserved end residues are part of each CDR3. A D gene is named only where the DNA matches it firmly. Clone sizes are given selectively: once, few, many, or a class where the clone is expanded.

>few|TRBD1|18|TRBJ1-2|TRBV11-2
TGTGCCAGCAGCTTAGCCCCCCCCACAGGGGGCGCGAACTATGGCTACACCTTC
CASSLAPPTGGANYGYTF
>.|.|18|TRBJ1-5|TRBV27
TGTGCCAGCAGTTTACGGTGGAGTAATCAGCCTGGTAATCAGCCCCAGCATTTT
CASSLRWSNQPGNQPQHF
>many|.|12|TRBJ2-3|TRBV11-3
TGTGCCAGCACCGCTAATTTAGATACGCAGTATTTT
CASTANLDTQYF
>many|.|14|TRBJ2-5|TRBV12-3/TRBV12-4
TGTGCCAGCAGTTTGAGAAGCGGTTTTGAGACCCAGTACTTC
CASSLRSGFETQYF
>.|.|15|TRBJ2-3|TRBV12-3/TRBV12-4
TGTGCCAGCAGGGGGGGCACTCCTAGCACAGATACGCAGTATTTT
CASRGGTPSTDTQYF
>.|TRBD1|17|TRBJ2-2|TRBV24-1
TGTGCCACCAGTGATTCCCGGGGACAGGGGAGGACCGGGGAGCTGTTTTTT
CATSDSRGQGRTGELFF
>.|.|15|TRBJ1-6|TRBV14
TGTGCCAGCAGCCAAGGTCGACCGGGGGGCTCACCCCTCCACTTT
CASSQGRPGGSPLHF
>.|.|13|TRBJ2-5|TRBV18
TGTGCCAGCTCACCACCGAGTTCCGAGACCCAGTACTTC
CASSPPSSETQYF
>many|TRBD2|19|TRBJ2-1|TRBV5-6
TGTGCCAGCAGCTTGGGGCGGGGGGACTTGCAAAGCTCCTACAATGAGCAGTTCTTC
CASSLGRGDLQSSYNEQFF
>many|.|15|TRBJ1-4|TRBV11-2
TGTGCCAGCAGCTTAGGACAGGCCACTAATGAAAAACTGTTTTTT
CASSLGQATNEKLFF
>.|.|14|TRBJ2-7|TRBV7-2
TGTGCCAGCAGCTTAATGGCAATAGCCTACGAGCAGTACTTC
CASSLMAIAYEQYF
>many|.|14|TRBJ2-7|TRBV12-3/TRBV12-4
TGTGCCAGCACCCCAGGGGGGAGCTCCTACGAGCAGTACTTC
CASTPGGSSYEQYF
>few|TRBD1|14|TRBJ2-5|TRBV18
TGTGCCAGCTCAACGACAGGGGCACAAGAGACCCAGTACTTC
CASSTTGAQETQYF
>many|.|14|TRBJ1-2|TRBV6-1
TGTGCCAGCTCCTCATGGACAAACCACTATGGCTACACCTTC
CASSSWTNHYGYTF
>many|TRBD1|16|TRBJ2-3|TRBV7-9
TGTGCCAGCAGCCATACAGGGGGACGGGGCACAGATACGCAGTATTTT
CASSHTGGRGTDTQYF
>many|.|15|TRBJ2-3|TRBV27
TGTGCCAGCAGTTCGGCCATGATGATGACAGATACGCAGTATTTT
CASSSAMMMTDTQYF
>many|.|14|TRBJ1-5|TRBV19
TGTGCCAGTAGTATAAGGGACTCCAATCAGCCCCAGCATTTT
CASSIRDSNQPQHF